The clone carrying this T cell receptor beta chain was detected ten times or more. The sample comes from a study of response to subunit inactivated influenza vaccine. TCRdb re-derived calls from the RT-PCR reads in MiXCR, one entry per CDR3 protein. The sample has under 550,000 distinct CDR3 sequences, around 7.7% seen once. CDR3 size: 18 residues. V lost 4 bases and J 0 bases, leaving 18 bases between the germline ends. Germline V CDR1 and CDR2: LGHNA, YNFKEQ. This TCR derives from a man aged 50 to 69 who received an inactivated influenza vaccine. V gene TRBV4-2 combines with J gene TRBJ2-2; perhaps TRBD1 as D (6 bases). The sequencing here drew on PBMCs from blood, taken roughly 24 months after vaccination. CDR3 sequence: CASSLRRGHTSNTGELFF. CDR3 nucleotide sequence: TGTGCCAGCAGCCTACGCAGGGGTCACACTTCGAACACCGGGGAGCTGTTTTTT.